This entry lists 12 T cell receptor beta chains sequenced from one sample in a study of T cell responses to AZD1222 COVID-19 vaccine. The method was immunoSEQ multiplex PCR; TCRdb's version includes in-frame clones alone and lacks a portion of them. The data show approximately 140,000 clones, more than 85% seen once. Source: peripheral blood, taken on day 0 of AZD1222 vaccination. The receptors shown here come from an adult in good health.

This clone appeared a single time. The chain carries TRBV3-1 (or the pseudogene TRBV3-2) and TRBJ2-5; D is undetermined. This CDR3 has 12 amino acids. Germline V lookup: CDR1 LGHDT, CDR2 YNNKEL (reference sequence). V was trimmed by 4 bases and J by 2 bases, leaving 5 bases between them. The CDR3 spells CASSPQQETQYF. CDR3 sequence (DNA): TGTGCCAGCAGCCCACAACAAGAGACCCAGTACTTC.

The rearrangement joins TRBV10-3 to TRBJ1-5; no reliable D call. Trimming shortened V by 0 bases and J by 0 bases, and 3 bases separated the two germline ends. The germline gives CDR1 ENHRY, CDR2 SYGVKD. The CDR3 covers 14 residues. This CDR3 reads CAISESGSNQPQHF. CDR3 sequence (DNA): TGTGCCATCAGTGAGTCCGGTAGCAATCAGCCCCAGCATTTT.

The chain links TRBV4-1 to TRBJ1-5; TRBD1 is a possible D gene (6 bases). Trimming pared 0 bases from V and 7 bases from J, leaving 13 bases between. Germline CDR1 reads MGHRA; CDR2 reads YSYEKL. The CDR3 is 15 amino acids. Here the CDR3 reads CASSQEPGGDQPQHF. Here the CDR3 DNA reads TGCGCCAGCAGCCAAGAGCCCGGGGGCGACCAGCCCCAGCATTTT.

This chain uses TRBV21-1 with TRBJ1-1. TRBV21-1 is tagged as a pseudogene. The CDR3 has 17 residues. The CDR3 protein is CASSKEWSNSFSTEAFF. CDR3 in DNA: TGTGCCAGCAGCAAAGAGTGGAGTAATTCCTTCTCCACTGAAGCTTTCTTT.

This clone was seen once. The CDR3, as DNA: TGCGCCAGCAGCTTGGCTCCTCAGGGCTCCTACGAGCAGTACTTC. Its protein product is CASSLAPQGSYEQYF. The rearrangement joins TRBV5-1 to TRBJ2-7, with D perhaps TRBD1 (5 bases). The CDR3 contains 15 residues. The germline gives CDR1 SGHRS, CDR2 YFSETQ. V dropped 0 bases and J dropped 0 bases, with 10 bases sitting between them.

The table lists this clone with a count of one. This chain links TRBV27 with TRBJ1-1; tentative D call: TRBD1 (6 bases). Trimming shortened V by 10 bases and J by 5 bases, and 14 bases separated the two germline ends. The CDR3 is made up of 12 amino acids. CDR1 is MNHEY, CDR2 SMNVEV, per germline (reference sequence). The DNA for the CDR3 is TGTGCCACCAAACAGGGTCGTACTGAAGCTTTCTTT. Its protein product is CATKQGRTEAFF.

The gene calls are TRBV12-3 or TRBV12-4 and TRBJ1-1; D unresolved. The CDR3 extends over 13 amino acids. With 4 bases removed from V and 5 bases from J, the gap between germline ends came to 11 bases. The CDR3 sequence is CASSSEGFTEAFF. In DNA form, the CDR3 reads TGTGCCAGCAGTTCCGAAGGGTTTACTGAAGCTTTCTTT.

The genes are TRBV9 and TRBJ1-5; 8 nucleotides match TRBD1. The CDR3 has 18 residues. Germline CDR1 is SGDLS and CDR2 is YYNGEE. V lost 0 bases, J lost 3 bases, and 11 bases stayed unmatched. The CDR3 nucleotides read TGTGCCAGCAGCGTAGCTATTGGGGGGACAGGTCTCAATCAGCCCCAGCATTTT. Translated: CASSVAIGGTGLNQPQHF.

The chain is built from TRBV12-3 or TRBV12-4 and TRBJ1-1; TRBD1 matches 8 bases. The trim removed 6 bases at V and 7 bases at J, leaving 7 bases unmatched. The CDR3 covers 13 residues. CDR3 sequence: CASRDRDRREAFF. For the CDR3, the DNA is TGTGCCAGCAGGGACCGGGACAGGCGTGAAGCTTTCTTT.

The chain is built from TRBV28 and TRBJ1-2, with a weak D call TRBD1 (6 bases). From germline, CDR1 is MDHEN and CDR2 SYDVKM. Trimming left V 7 bases short and J 4 bases short, with 19 bases between. The CDR3 length is 15 residues. CDR3 protein: CASTRGDRPSYGYTF. The CDR3 bases are TGTGCCAGCACTAGGGGAGACAGGCCCTCCTATGGCTACACCTTC.

The gene calls are TRBV7-3 and TRBJ2-2; D unresolved. Germline CDR1 and CDR2: SGHTA and FQGTGA. Trimming removed 5 bases from V and 0 bases from J, with 10 bases in between. The CDR3 is made up of 15 amino acids. This CDR3 reads CASSLGPTNTGELFF. DNA of the CDR3: TGTGCCAGCAGCCTTGGACCTACGAACACCGGGGAGCTGTTTTTT.

This clone occurred once. The chain has TRBV6-5 and TRBJ2-2; 8 nucleotides agree with TRBD1. Unmatched junction bases numbered 0, after V lost 0 bases and J lost 3 bases. The CDR3 contains 15 residues. In germline, CDR1 is MNHEY, CDR2 SVGAGI. CDR3 sequence reads: CASSYSTGDTGELFF. As DNA, the CDR3 is TGTGCCAGCAGTTACTCGACAGGGGACACCGGGGAGCTGTTTTTT.